Listed below are T cell receptor beta chains from one sample, sequenced in a study of T cell changes during pregnancy in multiple sclerosis. Method: immunoSEQ multiplex PCR; TCRdb's copy keeps in-frame clones and lacks some. The data hold approximately 52,000 clones, with 88% observed a single time. Sample: CD4+ T cells from peripheral blood mononuclear cells, taken in the second trimester of pregnancy. The receptors shown here come from a female donor with multiple sclerosis, enrolled in a pregnancy study. CDR3s include the opening cysteine and the closing phenylalanine or tryptophan. Fields, in order: J gene, D gene, V gene, clone size, CDR3 DNA, CDR3 protein. A D gene is named only where the DNA matches it firmly. Part of the rows lack a size; the others show once, few, many or a class for expanded clones.

J: TRBJ2-5; D: -; V: TRBV28; size: -; DNA: TGTGCCAGCAGTTCCCGCAGGGAGACCCAGTACTTC; CDR3: CASSSRRETQYF
J: TRBJ2-7; D: TRBD2; V: TRBV7-2; size: -; DNA: TGTGCCAGCAGCTTAGAAGGGGCTAGCGGGAGCTACGAGCAGTACTTC; CDR3: CASSLEGASGSYEQYF
J: TRBJ1-2; D: TRBD1; V: TRBV2; size: few; DNA: TGTGCCAGCAGCAACAGGGGTGGGTATGGCTACACCTTC; CDR3: CASSNRGGYGYTF
J: TRBJ2-5; D: -; V: TRBV5-1; size: -; DNA: TGCGCCAGCAGCGGAACCAGTGGGCAGGAGACCCAGTACTTC; CDR3: CASSGTSGQETQYF
J: TRBJ2-7; D: TRBD2; V: TRBV5-4; size: -; DNA: TGTGCCAGCAGCTCGGGACTAGCGAGTCACGAGCAGTACTTC; CDR3: CASSSGLASHEQYF
J: TRBJ2-2; D: -; V: TRBV6-1; size: once; DNA: TGTGCCAGCAGTGATTGGGCTATTGTTTTCACCGGGGAGCTGTTTTTT; CDR3: CASSDWAIVFTGELFF
J: TRBJ2-3; D: TRBD1; V: TRBV19; size: once; DNA: TGTGCCACCGAGGGACAGGGCACAGATACGCAGTATTTT; CDR3: CATEGQGTDTQYF
J: TRBJ2-1; D: -; V: TRBV5-4; size: -; DNA: TGTGCCACCCGCGGAGGAGCCAGCTCCTACAATGAGCAGTTCTTC; CDR3: CATRGGASSYNEQFF
J: TRBJ1-4; D: -; V: TRBV29-1; size: -; DNA: TGCAGCGTCCGATCCGACACCTCTAATGAAAAACTGTTTTTT; CDR3: CSVRSDTSNEKLFF
J: TRBJ2-2; D: TRBD2; V: TRBV28; size: -; DNA: TGTGCCAGCAGATTTTCCCAGCGGGAGGGTTTCCGGGAGCTGTTTTTT; CDR3: CASRFSQREGFRELFF
J: TRBJ1-4; D: TRBD1; V: TRBV9; size: -; DNA: TGTGCCAGCAGCGGGACAGGGGCTGAAAAACTGTTTTTT; CDR3: CASSGTGAEKLFF
J: TRBJ2-3; D: -; V: TRBV12-5; size: -; DNA: TGTGCTAGTGGTTTGGTGGGCTCGCTCACAGATACGCAGTATTTT; CDR3: CASGLVGSLTDTQYF
J: TRBJ1-1; D: -; V: TRBV19; size: -; DNA: TGTGCCAGTAGTATAGGGGGCGGAATTGAAGCTTTCTTT; CDR3: CASSIGGGIEAFF
J: TRBJ2-3; D: -; V: TRBV5-1; size: few; DNA: TGCGCCAGTAATGAATCCGGGGAGTACACAGATACGCAGTATTTT; CDR3: CASNESGEYTDTQYF
J: TRBJ2-5; D: TRBD2; V: TRBV5-8; size: -; DNA: TGTGCCAGCAGCAGTACTAGCGGGGAAAAAGGGGAGACCCAGTACTTC; CDR3: CASSSTSGEKGETQYF
J: TRBJ1-3; D: -; V: TRBV11-2; size: -; DNA: TGTGCCAGCAGCTTAGGGGACTTCGGAAACACCATATATTTT; CDR3: CASSLGDFGNTIYF
J: TRBJ1-1; D: -; V: TRBV16; size: -; DNA: TGTGCCAGCAGCCAATCGGGCGGGGAGAACACTGAAGCTTTCTTT; CDR3: CASSQSGGENTEAFF
J: TRBJ2-1; D: TRBD1; V: TRBV4-2; size: -; DNA: TGTGCCAGCAGCCGGACAGGAGGCCTATACAATGAGCAGTTCTTC; CDR3: CASSRTGGLYNEQFF
J: TRBJ2-1; D: -; V: TRBV6-1; size: -; DNA: TGTGCCAGCAGTGAGGGGCTGAGCTCCTACAATGAGCAGTTCTTC; CDR3: CASSEGLSSYNEQFF
J: TRBJ1-2; D: -; V: TRBV7-2; size: -; DNA: TGTGCCAGCAGCTTTGTGGCAGACTATGGCTACACCTTC; CDR3: CASSFVADYGYTF
J: TRBJ2-3; D: -; V: TRBV6-5; size: -; DNA: TGTGCCAGCAGTCTCGGGACAAGTCGCACAGATACGCAGTATTTT; CDR3: CASSLGTSRTDTQYF
J: TRBJ2-3; D: -; V: TRBV4-3; size: -; DNA: TGCGCCAGCAGCCAAGAAGGCGCGGCCAACACAGATACGCAGTATTTT; CDR3: CASSQEGAANTDTQYF
J: TRBJ2-3; D: TRBD2; V: TRBV7-2; size: -; DNA: TGTGCCAGCAGCTCCCCTCTAGCGGGAGGGGACACAGATACGCAGTATTTT; CDR3: CASSSPLAGGDTDTQYF
J: TRBJ1-2; D: -; V: TRBV14; size: -; DNA: TGTGCCAGCAGCCAATTCTACAGGGCTAACTATGGCTACACCTTC; CDR3: CASSQFYRANYGYTF
J: TRBJ1-4; D: -; V: TRBV14; size: -; DNA: TGTGCCAGCAGCCACAAGATTATGGGGGGAGCAACTAATGAAAAACTGTTTTTT; CDR3: CASSHKIMGGATNEKLFF
J: TRBJ2-7; D: -; V: TRBV29-1; size: -; DNA: TGCAGCGTTGCAGGGGATTTCTACGAGCAGTACTTC; CDR3: CSVAGDFYEQYF
J: TRBJ2-5; D: -; V: TRBV5-1; size: -; DNA: TGCGCCAGCAGCCTGGGACCTCCTACAGGGACCCAGTACTTC; CDR3: CASSLGPPTGTQYF